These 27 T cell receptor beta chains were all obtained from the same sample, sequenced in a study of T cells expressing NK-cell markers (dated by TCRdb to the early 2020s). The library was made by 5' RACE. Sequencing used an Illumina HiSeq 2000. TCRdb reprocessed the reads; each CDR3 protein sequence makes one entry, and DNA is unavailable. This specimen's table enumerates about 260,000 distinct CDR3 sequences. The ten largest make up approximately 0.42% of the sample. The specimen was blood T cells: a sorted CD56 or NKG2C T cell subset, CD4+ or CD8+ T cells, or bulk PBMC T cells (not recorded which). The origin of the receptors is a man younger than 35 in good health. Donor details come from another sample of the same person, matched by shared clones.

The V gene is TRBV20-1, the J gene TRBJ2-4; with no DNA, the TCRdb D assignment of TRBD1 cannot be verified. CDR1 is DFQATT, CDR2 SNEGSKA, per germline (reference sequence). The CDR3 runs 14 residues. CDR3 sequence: CSARRTGQINIQYF.

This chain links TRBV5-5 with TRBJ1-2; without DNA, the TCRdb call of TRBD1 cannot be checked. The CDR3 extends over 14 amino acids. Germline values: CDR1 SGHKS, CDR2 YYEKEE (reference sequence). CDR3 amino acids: CASSLVGVAYGYTF.

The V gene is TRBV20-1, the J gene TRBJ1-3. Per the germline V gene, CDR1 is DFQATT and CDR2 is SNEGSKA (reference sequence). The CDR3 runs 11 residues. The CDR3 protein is CSIGSGNTIYF.

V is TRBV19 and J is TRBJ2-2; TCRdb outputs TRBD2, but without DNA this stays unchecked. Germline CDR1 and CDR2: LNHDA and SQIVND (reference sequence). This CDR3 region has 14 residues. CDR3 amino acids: CACRLAGDTGELFF.

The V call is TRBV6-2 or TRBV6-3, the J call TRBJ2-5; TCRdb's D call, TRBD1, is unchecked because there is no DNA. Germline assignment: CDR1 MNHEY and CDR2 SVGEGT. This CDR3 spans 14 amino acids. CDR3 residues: CASSFGGAQETQYF.

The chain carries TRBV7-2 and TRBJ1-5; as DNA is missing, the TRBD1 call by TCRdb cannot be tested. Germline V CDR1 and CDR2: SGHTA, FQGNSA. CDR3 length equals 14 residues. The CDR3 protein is CATEQGATGQPQHF.

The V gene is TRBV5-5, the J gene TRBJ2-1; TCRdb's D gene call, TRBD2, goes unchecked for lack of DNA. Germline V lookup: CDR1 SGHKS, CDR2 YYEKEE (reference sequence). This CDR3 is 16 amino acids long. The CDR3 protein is CASSLDSGRAVGEQFF.

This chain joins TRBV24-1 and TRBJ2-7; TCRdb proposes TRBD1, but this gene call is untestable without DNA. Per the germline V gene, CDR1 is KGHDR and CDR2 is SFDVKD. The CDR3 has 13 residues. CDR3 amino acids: CATSAAGTYEQYF.

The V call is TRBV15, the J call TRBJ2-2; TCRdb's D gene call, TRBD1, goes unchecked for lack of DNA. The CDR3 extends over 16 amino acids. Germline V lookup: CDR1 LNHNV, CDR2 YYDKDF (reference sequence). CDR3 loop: CATSRGGAVDTGELFF.

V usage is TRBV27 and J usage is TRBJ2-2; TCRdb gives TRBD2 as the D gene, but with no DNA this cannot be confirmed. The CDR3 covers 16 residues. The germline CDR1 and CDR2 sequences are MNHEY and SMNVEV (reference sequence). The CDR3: CASRPTSGRDTGELFF.

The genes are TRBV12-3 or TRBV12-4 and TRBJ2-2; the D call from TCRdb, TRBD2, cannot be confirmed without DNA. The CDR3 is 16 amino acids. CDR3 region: CASTLGAGRGTGELFF.

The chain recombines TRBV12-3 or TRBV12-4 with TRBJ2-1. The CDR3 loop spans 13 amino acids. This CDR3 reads CASSLSVLGEQFF.

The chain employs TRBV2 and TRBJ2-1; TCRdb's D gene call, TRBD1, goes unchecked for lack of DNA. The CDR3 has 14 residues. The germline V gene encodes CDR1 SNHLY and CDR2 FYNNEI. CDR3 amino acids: CASGTGSSYNEQFF.

CDR3 in amino acids: CASSLLGLNTEAFF. The chain is built from TRBV7-2 and TRBJ1-1. The germline gives CDR1 SGHTA, CDR2 FQGNSA. This CDR3 spans 14 amino acids.

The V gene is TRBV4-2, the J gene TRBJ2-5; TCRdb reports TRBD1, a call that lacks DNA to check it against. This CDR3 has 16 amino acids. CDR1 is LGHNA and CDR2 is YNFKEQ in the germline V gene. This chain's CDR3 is CASSQGQQGQQETQYF.

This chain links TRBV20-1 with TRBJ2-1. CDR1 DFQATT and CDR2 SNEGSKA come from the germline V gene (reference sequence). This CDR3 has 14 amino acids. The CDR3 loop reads CSARDESGYNEQFF.

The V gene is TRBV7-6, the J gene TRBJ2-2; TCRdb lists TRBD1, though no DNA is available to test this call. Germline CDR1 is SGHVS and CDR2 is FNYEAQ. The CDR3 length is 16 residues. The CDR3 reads CASSLRGQGYTGELFF.

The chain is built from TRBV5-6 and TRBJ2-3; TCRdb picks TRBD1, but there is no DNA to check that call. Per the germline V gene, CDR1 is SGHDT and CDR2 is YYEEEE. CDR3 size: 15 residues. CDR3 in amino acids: CASSLGRTGTDTQYF.

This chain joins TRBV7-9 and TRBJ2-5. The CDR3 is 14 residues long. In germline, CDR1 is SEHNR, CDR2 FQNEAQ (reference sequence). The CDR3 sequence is CASSLSGWKQTQYF.

The chain's CDR3 is CSARGLRESSTDTQYF. The chain joins TRBV20-1 to TRBJ2-3; TCRdb indicates TRBD2, and absent DNA this call remains unverified. The CDR3 extends over 16 amino acids. CDR1 and CDR2 from the germline V gene are DFQATT and SNEGSKA (reference sequence).

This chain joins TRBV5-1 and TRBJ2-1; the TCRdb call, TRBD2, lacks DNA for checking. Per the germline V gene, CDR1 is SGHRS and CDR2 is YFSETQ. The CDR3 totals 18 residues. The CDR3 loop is CASSFVSGTFTTYNEQFF.

The CDR3 region is CASGSFYNEQFF. V and J are TRBV30 and TRBJ2-1. Looked up from germline, CDR1 is GTSNPN and CDR2 is SVGIG (reference sequence). The CDR3 loop spans 12 amino acids.

The CDR3: CASSSLLAGGPIRTDTQYF. The chain uses TRBV12-3 or TRBV12-4 and TRBJ2-3; the D gene TCRdb calls, TRBD2, cannot be checked with no DNA. The CDR3 loop spans 19 amino acids.

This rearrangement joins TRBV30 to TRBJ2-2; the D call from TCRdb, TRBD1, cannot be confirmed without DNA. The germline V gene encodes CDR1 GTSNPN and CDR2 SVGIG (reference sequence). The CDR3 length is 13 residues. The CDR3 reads CASPDRGTGELFF.

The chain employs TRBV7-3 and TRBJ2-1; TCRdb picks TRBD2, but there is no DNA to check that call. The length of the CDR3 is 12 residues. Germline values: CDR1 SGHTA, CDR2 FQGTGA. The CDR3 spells CASSLTGGEQFF.

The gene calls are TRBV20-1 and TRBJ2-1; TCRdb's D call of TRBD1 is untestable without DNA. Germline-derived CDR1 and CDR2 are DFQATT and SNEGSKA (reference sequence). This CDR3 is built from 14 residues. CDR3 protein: CSAGTGRINNEQFF.

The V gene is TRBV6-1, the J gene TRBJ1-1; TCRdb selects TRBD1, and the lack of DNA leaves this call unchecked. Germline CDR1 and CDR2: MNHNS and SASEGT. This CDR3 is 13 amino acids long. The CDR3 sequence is CASSQGVWTEAFF.